This T cell receptor beta chain was retrieved from a study of blood T cell repertoires in COVID-19. The CDR3 has 15 residues. Germline CDR1 is SGHRS and CDR2 is YFSETQ. V trimming: 2 bases; J trimming: 4 bases; junction bases outside the gene matches: 4. The data were produced by immunoSEQ multiplex PCR, yet TCRdb's version contains in-frame clones alone and is incomplete. This sample has a few hundred thousand clones; approximately 86% occur once, and the top ten carry more than 0.55%. The rearrangement links TRBV5-1 to TRBJ1-1; 11 nucleotides align to TRBD1. The sequence came from a human donor in a cohort sampled during active COVID-19. The sequenced material came from peripheral blood. CDR3 sequence: CASSLSGTGGTEAFF. The CDR3 nucleotides read TGCGCCAGCAGCTTATCCGGGACAGGGGGCACTGAAGCTTTCTTT.